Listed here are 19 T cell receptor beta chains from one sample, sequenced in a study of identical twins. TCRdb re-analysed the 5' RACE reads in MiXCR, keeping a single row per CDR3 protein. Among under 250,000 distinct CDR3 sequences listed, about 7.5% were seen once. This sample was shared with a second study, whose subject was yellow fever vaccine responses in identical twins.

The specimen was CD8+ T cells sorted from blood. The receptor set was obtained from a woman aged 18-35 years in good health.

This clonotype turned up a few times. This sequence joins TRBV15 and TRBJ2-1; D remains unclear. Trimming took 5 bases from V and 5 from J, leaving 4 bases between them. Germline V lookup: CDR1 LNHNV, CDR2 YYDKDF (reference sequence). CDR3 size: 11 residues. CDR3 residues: CATSPDNEQFF. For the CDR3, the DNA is TGTGCCACCAGCCCTGACAATGAGCAGTTCTTC.

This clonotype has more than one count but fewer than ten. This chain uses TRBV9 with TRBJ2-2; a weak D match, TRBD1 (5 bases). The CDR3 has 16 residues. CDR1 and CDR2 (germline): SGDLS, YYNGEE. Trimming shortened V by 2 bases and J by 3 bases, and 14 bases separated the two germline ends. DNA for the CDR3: TGTGCCAGCAGCGTGTTGCAGGGAAAGGACACCGGGGAGCTGTTTTTT. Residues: CASSVLQGKDTGELFF. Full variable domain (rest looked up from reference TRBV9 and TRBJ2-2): DSGVTQTPKHLITATGQRVTLRCSPRSGDLSVYWYQQSLDQGLQFLIQYYNGEERAKGNILERFSAQQFPDLHSELNLSSLELGDSALYFCASSVLQGKDTGELFFGEGSRLTVL.

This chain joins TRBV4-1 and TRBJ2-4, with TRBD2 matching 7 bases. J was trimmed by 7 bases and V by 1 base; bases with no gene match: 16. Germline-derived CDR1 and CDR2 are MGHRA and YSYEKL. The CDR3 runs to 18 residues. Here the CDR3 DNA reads TGCGCCAGCAGCCAAGGGCAGAGCCGCTCGGGGGGAATGAACATTCAGTACTTC. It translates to CASSQGQSRSGGMNIQYF.

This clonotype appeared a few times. The CDR3 loop reads CASSKGGRWEQYF. In DNA, the CDR3 is TGCGCCAGCAGCAAAGGGGGGAGGTGGGAGCAGTACTTC. The chain uses TRBV4-1 and TRBJ2-7; D is perhaps TRBD1 or TRBD2 (6 bases each). Germline V gives CDR1 MGHRA, CDR2 YSYEKL. Trimming pared 5 bases from V and 7 bases from J, leaving 15 bases between. The CDR3 length is 13 residues.

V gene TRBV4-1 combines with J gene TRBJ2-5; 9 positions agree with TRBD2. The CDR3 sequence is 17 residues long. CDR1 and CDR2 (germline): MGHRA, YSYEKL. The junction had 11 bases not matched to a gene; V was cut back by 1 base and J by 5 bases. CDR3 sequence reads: CASSQVPSAAGGETQYF. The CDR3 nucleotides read TGCGCCAGCAGCCAAGTTCCGTCCGCTGCGGGGGGGGAGACCCAGTACTTC.

Here the CDR3 reads CASSLGGSGDQETQYF. CDR3 nucleotide sequence: TGCGCCAGCAGCTTGGGAGGTAGCGGGGACCAAGAGACCCAGTACTTC. The chain uses TRBV5-1 and TRBJ2-5, with 8 positions matching TRBD2. The length of the CDR3 is 16 residues. Germline values: CDR1 SGHRS, CDR2 YFSETQ. The V and J ends lost 0 bases and 0 bases, in that order; junction bases with no gene match: 4.

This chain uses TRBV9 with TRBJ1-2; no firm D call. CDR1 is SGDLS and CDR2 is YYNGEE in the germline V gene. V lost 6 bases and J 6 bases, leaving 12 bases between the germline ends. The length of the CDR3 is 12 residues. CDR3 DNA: TGTGCCAGCACCACGGGGTCCCATGGCTACACCTTC. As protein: CASTTGSHGYTF.

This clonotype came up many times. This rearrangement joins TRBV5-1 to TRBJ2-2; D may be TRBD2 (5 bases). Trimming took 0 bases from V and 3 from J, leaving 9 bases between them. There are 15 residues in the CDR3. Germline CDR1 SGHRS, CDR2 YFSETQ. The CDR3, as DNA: TGCGCCAGCAGCTTGGTTGAGGGTTACACCGGGGAGCTGTTTTTT. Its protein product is CASSLVEGYTGELFF.

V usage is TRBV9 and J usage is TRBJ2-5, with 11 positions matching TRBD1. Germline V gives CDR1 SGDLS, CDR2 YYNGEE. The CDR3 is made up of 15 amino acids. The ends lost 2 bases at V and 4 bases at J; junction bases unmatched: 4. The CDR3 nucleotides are TGTGCCAGCAGCGTTCGGACAGGGGGCATAGAGACCCAGTACTTC. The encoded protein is CASSVRTGGIETQYF.

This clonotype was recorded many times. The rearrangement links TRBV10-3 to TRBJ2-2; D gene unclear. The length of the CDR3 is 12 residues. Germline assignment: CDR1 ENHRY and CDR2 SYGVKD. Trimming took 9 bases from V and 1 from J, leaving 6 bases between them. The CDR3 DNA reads TGTGCCATTAAGAAGAACACCGGGGAGCTGTTTTTT. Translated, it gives CAIKKNTGELFF.

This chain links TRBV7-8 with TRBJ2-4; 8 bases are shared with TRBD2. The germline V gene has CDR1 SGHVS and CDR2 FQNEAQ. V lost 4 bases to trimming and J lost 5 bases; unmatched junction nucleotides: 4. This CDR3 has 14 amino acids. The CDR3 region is CASSSLAEENIQYF. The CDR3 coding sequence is TGTGCCAGCAGCTCACTAGCGGAAGAAAACATTCAGTACTTC.

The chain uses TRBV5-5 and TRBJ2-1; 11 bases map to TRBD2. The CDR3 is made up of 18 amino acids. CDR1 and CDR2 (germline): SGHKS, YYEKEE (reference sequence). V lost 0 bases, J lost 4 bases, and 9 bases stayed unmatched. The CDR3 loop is CASSLDPLLAGEYNEQFF. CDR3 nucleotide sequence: TGTGCCAGCAGCTTGGATCCCCTACTAGCGGGGGAATACAATGAGCAGTTCTTC.

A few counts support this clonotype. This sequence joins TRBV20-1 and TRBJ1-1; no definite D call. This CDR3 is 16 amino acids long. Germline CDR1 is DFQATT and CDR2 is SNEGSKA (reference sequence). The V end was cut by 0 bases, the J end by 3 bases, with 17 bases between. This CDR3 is CSARDVWSRRDTEAFF. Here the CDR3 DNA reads TGCAGTGCTAGAGATGTTTGGAGTAGAAGGGACACTGAAGCTTTCTTT.

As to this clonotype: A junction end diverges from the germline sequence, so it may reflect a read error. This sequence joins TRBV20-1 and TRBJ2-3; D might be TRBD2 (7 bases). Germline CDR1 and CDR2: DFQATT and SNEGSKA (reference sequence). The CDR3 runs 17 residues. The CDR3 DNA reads TGCAGTGCTAGACTTAGGACGGGCGGGGGCAGGACAGATACGCAATATTTT. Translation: CSARLRTGGGRTDTQYF.

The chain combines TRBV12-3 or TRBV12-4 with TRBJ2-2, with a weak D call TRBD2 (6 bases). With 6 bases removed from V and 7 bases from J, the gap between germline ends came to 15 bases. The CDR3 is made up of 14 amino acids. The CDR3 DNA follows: TGTGCCAGCAGAAAAACGGGAGCGGGCGGGGAGCTGTTTTTT. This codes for CASRKTGAGGELFF.

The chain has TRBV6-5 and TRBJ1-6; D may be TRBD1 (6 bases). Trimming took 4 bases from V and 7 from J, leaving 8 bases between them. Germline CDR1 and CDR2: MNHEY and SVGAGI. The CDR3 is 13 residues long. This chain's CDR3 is CASSSGENSPLHF. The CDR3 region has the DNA TGTGCCAGCAGTTCAGGGGAGAATTCACCCCTCCACTTT.

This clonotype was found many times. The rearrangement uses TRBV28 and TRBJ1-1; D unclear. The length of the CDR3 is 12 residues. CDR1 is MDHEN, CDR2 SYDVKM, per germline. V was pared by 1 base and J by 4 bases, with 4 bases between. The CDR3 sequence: CASSLFPTEAFF. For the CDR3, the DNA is TGTGCCAGCAGTTTATTTCCCACTGAAGCTTTCTTT.

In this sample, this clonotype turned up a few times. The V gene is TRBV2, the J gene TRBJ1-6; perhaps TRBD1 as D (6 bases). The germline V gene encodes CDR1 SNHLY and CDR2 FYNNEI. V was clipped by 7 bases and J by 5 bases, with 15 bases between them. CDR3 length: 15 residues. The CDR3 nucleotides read TGTGCCAGCACGGGGGGCTCAAGTGATAATTCACCCCTCCACTTT. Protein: CASTGGSSDNSPLHF.

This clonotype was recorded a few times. The chain's CDR3 is CASTLAGGGDTQYF. DNA for the CDR3: TGTGCCAGCACTCTGGCGGGGGGCGGAGATACGCAGTATTTT. This sequence joins TRBV12-3 or TRBV12-4 and TRBJ2-3; 8 bases line up with TRBD2. V lost 7 bases to trimming and J lost 5 bases; unmatched junction nucleotides: 8. The CDR3 is made up of 14 amino acids.